The TCR beta chain described here comes from a study of T-cell memory formation after mild COVID-19 (dated by TCRdb to 2020 to 2022). Context from the whole study: TCR sequence clusters from the two donors were found to be largely donor specific. Longitudinal TCRalpha and TCRbeta repertoire sequencing tracked T-cell clones expanding and contracting after mild COVID-19 in a couple of donors. Two young, previously healthy adult volunteers made up the cohort, one male and one female.

The listed sequencing device is Illumina NovaSeq 6000. Using 5'RACE with constant-segment primers, TCRalpha and TCRbeta cDNA libraries were constructed, with sample barcodes and unique molecular identifiers added in the process. RNA was extracted from every sample with Trizol reagent. Amplification of the libraries took two PCR steps, and the second step added a second sample barcode plus Illumina TruSeq adapters. Sequencing of the libraries was done on an Illumina NovaSeq, producing 2 x 150 bp paired-end reads. The authors' analysis ran thus. Demultiplexing of reads and collapsing into UMI-guided consensus sequences were performed with migec v1.2.7. Using mixcr v2.1.11, the UMI consensuses were aligned to TRA and TRB V and J templates and assembled into clonotypes. A clonotype was counted as expanded or contracted only if both edgeR and NoisET called the change significant, with noise models trained on biological replicates. edgeR calls used a false discovery rate-adjusted p below 0.01 and a log2 fold-change threshold of 1. As an exploratory analysis of dynamics, max-normalized trajectories of the 1000 most abundant clonotypes were examined with PCA combined with hierarchical clustering. The CD4 or CD8 phenotype of responding clones was assigned using the separately sequenced CD4+ and CD8+ repertoires. The raw public data were reprocessed by TCRdb itself: fastp quality trimming at Q25, MiXCR clonotype calling, in-frame beta chains only. Every CDR3 protein is listed once, alongside the most common genes and DNA of its rows. The V and J calls follow TCRdb's processing rather than the paper's. Counted in this sample were about 600,000 distinct CDR3 sequences; about a fifth of them appeared once. The ten largest account for roughly 8.1% of the sample.

To note about this clonotype: Its antigen has not been determined. The sample holds no much larger clone one base away, and base qualities are not on file.

Compared with germline, V lacks 0 bases and J lacks 7 bases; bases without a gene match: 4. The cysteine opens and the phenylalanine closes a CDR3 of 15 amino acids. Of the read, only the CDR3 DNA is kept; its 45 bases are in frame from base 1. CDR1 and CDR2, per the germline V gene (reference sequence), are LGHDT and YNNKEL. The paper as a whole reports these results and caveats: Clones contracting from day 15 to 85 had balanced CD4/CD8 phenotypes, while a second wave expanding from day 15 to 37 was biased towards CD4+. Contracting CD4+ clones were found mainly in CM and EM memory subsets, while CD8+ clones were enriched in EMRA. Only a couple of mild cases were covered by the study, and larger cohorts that include severe cases with pre-infection samples were considered necessary. The second-wave clones that peaked on day 37 were not confirmed to be SARS-CoV-2 specific. Some responding clones were detected in pre-infection memory, which suggested that pre-existing cross-reactive memory T cells had joined the SARS-CoV-2 response.

Ficoll-Paque density gradient centrifugation was used to isolate PBMCs. The chain was built from TRBV3-1 and TRBJ2-1; TRBD2 matches 9 bases in the middle. The sequenced sample was PBMCs or a T cell subset sorted from them (not recorded which). The origin of this receptor is an adult woman who had mild COVID-19 (a few samples of this study predate the infection). The sample titles of this study are shuffled in the database, so cell type and time point are left out; the donor was told from shared clones. The nucleotide sequence reads as follows: TGTGCCAGCAGCCAAGATAGCGGGGGCTGGAATGAGCAGTTCTTC. This is translated as CASSQDSGGWNEQFF.